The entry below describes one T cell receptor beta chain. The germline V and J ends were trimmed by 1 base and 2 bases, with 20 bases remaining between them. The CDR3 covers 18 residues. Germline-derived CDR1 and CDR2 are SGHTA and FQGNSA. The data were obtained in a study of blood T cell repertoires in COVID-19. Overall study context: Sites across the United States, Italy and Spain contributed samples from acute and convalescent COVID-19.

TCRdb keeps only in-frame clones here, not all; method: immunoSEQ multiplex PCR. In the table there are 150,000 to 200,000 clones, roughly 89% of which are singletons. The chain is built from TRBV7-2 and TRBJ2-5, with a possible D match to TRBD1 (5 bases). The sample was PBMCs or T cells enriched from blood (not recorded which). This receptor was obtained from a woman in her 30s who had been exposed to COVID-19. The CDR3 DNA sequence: TGTGCCAGCAGCTTAGTGATAGGTAGGGGCCCAGGACAAGAGACCCAGTACTTC. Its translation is CASSLVIGRGPGQETQYF.